This TCR beta chain was identified during a study of blood T cell repertoires in COVID-19. Study-level background: From the United States, Italy and Spain came samples of acute and convalescent COVID-19. PBMCs, B-cell-depleted T cells, or T cells were the source of the cDNA or gDNA that made up the material.

V shed 5 bases, J shed 6 bases, and the junction held 8 bases outside the gene matches. The V gene's germline CDR1 is MNHEY and CDR2 SMNVEV (reference sequence). CDR3 length: 15 amino acids. Source study methods: Amplifying reference gene primers gave estimates of nucleated cell counts. Measured with immunoSEQ multiplex PCR; TCRdb has only the in-frame clones, and not every one. The D gene and trimming were derived from the DNA, and the V and J assignments and clone size from that table. The table has about 190,000 clones, 75% to 90% seen once. This sequence originates from a man aged 25-45 years with acute or convalescent COVID-19. This rearrangement joins TRBV27 to TRBJ2-1, with TRBD2 identical over 9 bases. The source material was peripheral blood. CDR3 residues: CASSLSGSSVNEQFF. As DNA, the CDR3 is TGTGCCAGCAGTCTTAGCGGGAGTAGTGTCAATGAGCAGTTCTTC.